This is a list of T cell receptor beta chains from one sample in a study of blood T cells in healthy people across ages. TCRdb re-analysed the 5' RACE reads in MiXCR, keeping a single row per CDR3 protein. The sample lists more than 1,400,000 distinct CDR3 sequences, about 40% occurring once. The specimen sequenced was blood. The receptors come from a woman in her late teens or twenties in good health. Both conserved end residues are trimmed from each CDR3. The order of the fields is V gene, clone size, J gene, CDR3 length, CDR3 protein. For some rows the clone size is stated as once, few or many, or as a class when expanded; others skip it.

V gene: TRBV27; clone size: few; J gene: TRBJ2-2; CDR3 length: 15; CDR3 protein: ASSGLAGAANTGELF
V gene: TRBV12-3/TRBV12-4; clone size: -; J gene: TRBJ1-2; CDR3 length: 11; CDR3 protein: ASSVAAVEGYT
V gene: TRBV24-1; clone size: -; J gene: TRBJ2-5; CDR3 length: 13; CDR3 protein: ATSDPGLGEETQY
V gene: TRBV15; clone size: few; J gene: TRBJ2-3; CDR3 length: 12; CDR3 protein: ATSRDMGGDTQY
V gene: TRBV27; clone size: -; J gene: TRBJ2-2; CDR3 length: 10; CDR3 protein: ASPPGTGELF
V gene: TRBV6-1; clone size: once; J gene: TRBJ2-7; CDR3 length: 10; CDR3 protein: ASSLEGRSLY
V gene: TRBV12-3/TRBV12-4; clone size: once; J gene: TRBJ2-3; CDR3 length: 13; CDR3 protein: ASSSTGAGAGTQY
V gene: TRBV6-5; clone size: -; J gene: TRBJ2-6; CDR3 length: 15; CDR3 protein: ASSYSWGSSGANVLT
V gene: TRBV12-3/TRBV12-4; clone size: -; J gene: TRBJ1-2; CDR3 length: 13; CDR3 protein: ASSLGDRGQRGYT
V gene: TRBV6-6; clone size: -; J gene: TRBJ2-5; CDR3 length: 12; CDR3 protein: ASSYRVVQETQY
V gene: TRBV4-1; clone size: -; J gene: TRBJ2-3; CDR3 length: 11; CDR3 protein: ASSHYFGDTQY
V gene: TRBV25-1; clone size: many; J gene: TRBJ2-1; CDR3 length: 12; CDR3 protein: ASSASGPYNEQF
V gene: TRBV29-1; clone size: -; J gene: TRBJ2-6; CDR3 length: 15; CDR3 protein: SVLRSPGRSGANVLT
V gene: TRBV27; clone size: -; J gene: TRBJ2-7; CDR3 length: 12; CDR3 protein: ASSSDTAGYEQY
V gene: TRBV20-1; clone size: many; J gene: TRBJ2-1; CDR3 length: 15; CDR3 protein: SARDRTSGKLYNEQF
V gene: TRBV11-2; clone size: few; J gene: TRBJ2-4; CDR3 length: 14; CDR3 protein: ASSLARGSAKNIQY
V gene: TRBV4-1; clone size: few; J gene: TRBJ2-5; CDR3 length: 15; CDR3 protein: ASSGRSGRDPQETQY
V gene: TRBV28; clone size: few; J gene: TRBJ2-5; CDR3 length: 11; CDR3 protein: ASRVSFQETQY
V gene: TRBV21-1; clone size: -; J gene: TRBJ1-5; CDR3 length: 17; CDR3 protein: ASSKDIGTGKYGNQPQH
V gene: TRBV3-1; clone size: -; J gene: TRBJ2-1; CDR3 length: 15; CDR3 protein: ASNPSVSGTTYNEQF
V gene: TRBV2; clone size: -; J gene: TRBJ1-2; CDR3 length: 12; CDR3 protein: ASRKQELNYGYT
V gene: TRBV12-3/TRBV12-4; clone size: -; J gene: TRBJ2-7; CDR3 length: 15; CDR3 protein: ASSLFSGTALPYEQY
V gene: TRBV29-1; clone size: -; J gene: TRBJ2-7; CDR3 length: 15; CDR3 protein: SVVSPTSGGSAGEQY
V gene: TRBV28; clone size: -; J gene: TRBJ2-3; CDR3 length: 14; CDR3 protein: ATPKTGSTSTDTRY
V gene: TRBV20-1; clone size: many; J gene: TRBJ2-1; CDR3 length: 16; CDR3 protein: SATGTSGELSSYNEQF
V gene: TRBV7-3; clone size: -; J gene: -; CDR3 length: 12; CDR3 protein: ASSLWGGDNEQY
V gene: TRBV6-5; clone size: -; J gene: TRBJ1-2; CDR3 length: 10; CDR3 protein: ASRTVAYGYT
V gene: TRBV2; clone size: -; J gene: TRBJ1-2; CDR3 length: 14; CDR3 protein: ASSEQQGTANYGYT
V gene: TRBV3-1; clone size: -; J gene: TRBJ2-1; CDR3 length: 11; CDR3 protein: ASSQLGINEQF
V gene: TRBV12-3/TRBV12-4; clone size: -; J gene: -; CDR3 length: 10; CDR3 protein: ASRRAGWTQY
V gene: TRBV7-9; clone size: -; J gene: -; CDR3 length: 12; CDR3 protein: ASRSAGGTETQY
V gene: TRBV10-3; clone size: -; J gene: TRBJ1-4; CDR3 length: 12; CDR3 protein: AISHRGGQEKLF
V gene: TRBV5-6; clone size: -; J gene: TRBJ2-3; CDR3 length: 15; CDR3 protein: ASSPYTTSGSTDTQY
V gene: TRBV12-3/TRBV12-4; clone size: -; J gene: TRBJ2-7; CDR3 length: 10; CDR3 protein: ASRPARGAQY
V gene: TRBV10-1; clone size: -; J gene: -; CDR3 length: 13; CDR3 protein: ASSEVEGKGYEQY
V gene: TRBV6-1; clone size: -; J gene: TRBJ2-1; CDR3 length: 12; CDR3 protein: ASSTGGTVNEQF
V gene: TRBV5-1; clone size: -; J gene: TRBJ1-1; CDR3 length: 13; CDR3 protein: ASSLRRSMNTEAF
V gene: TRBV28; clone size: -; J gene: TRBJ2-3; CDR3 length: 12; CDR3 protein: ASLFPGSTDTQY
V gene: TRBV3-1; clone size: -; J gene: TRBJ2-1; CDR3 length: 15; CDR3 protein: ASSHQAVVLVNNEQF
V gene: TRBV12-3/TRBV12-4; clone size: -; J gene: TRBJ2-7; CDR3 length: 11; CDR3 protein: ASSFYRGYEQY
V gene: TRBV2; clone size: -; J gene: -; CDR3 length: 12; CDR3 protein: ATSGQGARETQY
V gene: TRBV9; clone size: many; J gene: TRBJ2-1; CDR3 length: 14; CDR3 protein: ASSVAYIGTYNEQF
V gene: TRBV6-2/TRBV6-3; clone size: few; J gene: TRBJ1-4; CDR3 length: 9; CDR3 protein: ASRWGEKLF
V gene: TRBV6-1; clone size: -; J gene: TRBJ2-7; CDR3 length: 13; CDR3 protein: ASSPGTVEFYEQY
V gene: TRBV4-2; clone size: few; J gene: TRBJ1-5; CDR3 length: 12; CDR3 protein: ASSRRGNNQPQH
V gene: TRBV20-1; clone size: -; J gene: TRBJ2-7; CDR3 length: 13; CDR3 protein: SAINRLAGSYEQY
V gene: TRBV7-3; clone size: -; J gene: TRBJ2-3; CDR3 length: 13; CDR3 protein: ASSAGPSFTDTQY
V gene: TRBV27; clone size: -; J gene: TRBJ2-3; CDR3 length: 14; CDR3 protein: ASRMTSGGAIDTQY
V gene: TRBV15; clone size: -; J gene: TRBJ1-6; CDR3 length: 14; CDR3 protein: ATSRGREGENSPLH
V gene: TRBV5-1; clone size: -; J gene: TRBJ2-7; CDR3 length: 13; CDR3 protein: ASSLGTSGSHEQY
V gene: TRBV11-1; clone size: -; J gene: -; CDR3 length: 13; CDR3 protein: ASSPLLGVTYEQY
V gene: TRBV4-1; clone size: -; J gene: TRBJ1-2; CDR3 length: 13; CDR3 protein: ASSQDPGQGCGYT
V gene: TRBV6-1; clone size: -; J gene: TRBJ2-1; CDR3 length: 8; CDR3 protein: GGSNNERF
V gene: TRBV4-2; clone size: few; J gene: TRBJ2-7; CDR3 length: 15; CDR3 protein: ASSLYETSGVYNEQY
V gene: TRBV6-1; clone size: few; J gene: TRBJ2-1; CDR3 length: 14; CDR3 protein: ASSEAGGGASYEQF